The 31 T cell receptor beta chains below were found in one sample sequenced in a study of identical twins. MiXCR, applied by TCRdb to the 5' RACE reads, yields one record per CDR3 protein. Altogether more than 650,000 distinct CDR3 sequences are present, approximately 6.1% being singletons, with the ten largest covering roughly 2%. The sequenced material came from naive T cells sorted from blood. These receptors were collected from a man between 18 and 29 years old in good health.

This clonotype came up a few times. The chain combines TRBV3-1 with TRBJ1-5, with 8 nucleotides matching TRBD1. The germline V gene has CDR1 LGHDT and CDR2 YNNKEL (reference sequence). The V and J ends lost 2 bases and 2 bases, in that order; junction bases with no gene match: 5. The CDR3 totals 16 residues. The CDR3 DNA reads as TGTGCCAGCAGCCAAACCCCGGGACAGGGCAATCAGCCCCAGCATTTT. It codes for CASSQTPGQGNQPQHF.

This clonotype has ten or more counts. This chain uses TRBV20-1 with TRBJ1-2, with TRBD1 as a possible D gene (5 bases). CDR1 DFQATT and CDR2 SNEGSKA come from the germline V gene (reference sequence). Trimming shortened V by 2 bases and J by 4 bases, and 14 bases separated the two germline ends. The CDR3 contains 14 residues. The CDR3 loop reads CSARLVLRAYGYTF. CDR3 DNA sequence: TGCAGTGCTAGACTAGTTCTCAGGGCCTATGGCTACACCTTC.

The gene calls are TRBV6-2 or TRBV6-3 and TRBJ2-3, with TRBD2 matching over 8 bases. The CDR3 sequence is 12 residues long. The V and J ends lost 8 bases and 14 bases, in that order; junction bases with no gene match: 12. Per germline, CDR1 MNHEY and CDR2 SVGEGT. The CDR3 is CASETHGTSLYF. CDR3 coding DNA: TGTGCCAGCGAAACCCACGGGACTAGTCTGTATTTT.

In this sample, this clonotype turned up many times. This sequence joins TRBV20-1 and TRBJ2-3; 9 positions match TRBD1. V was pared by 5 bases and J by 5 bases, with 8 bases of the junction left unmatched. The CDR3 runs to 14 residues. Germline CDR1 is DFQATT and CDR2 is SNEGSKA (reference sequence). Here the CDR3 DNA reads TGCAGTGCTGGACGGACGGACAGGGGAGATACGCAGTATTTT. Encoded protein: CSAGRTDRGDTQYF.

This clonotype was counted at least ten times. The rearrangement uses TRBV24-1 and TRBJ2-7; D gene ambiguous. The germline V and J ends were trimmed by 0 bases and 4 bases, with 9 bases remaining between them. This CDR3 spans 14 amino acids. Germline V lookup: CDR1 KGHDR, CDR2 SFDVKD. The CDR3 sequence is CATSDLPVIYEQYF. DNA for the CDR3: TGTGCCACCAGTGATTTGCCGGTAATTTACGAGCAGTACTTC.

This clonotype was counted between two and nine times. The rearrangement joins TRBV3-1 to TRBJ2-5, with 11 positions matching TRBD2. The CDR3 loop spans 17 amino acids. The germline V gene encodes CDR1 LGHDT and CDR2 YNNKEL (reference sequence). The trim removed 1 base at V and 5 bases at J, leaving 9 bases unmatched. DNA of the CDR3: TGTGCCAGCAGCCAAGGGGGACTAGCGGAGTGGGGGGAGACCCAGTACTTC. Residues: CASSQGGLAEWGETQYF.

This clonotype was seen repeatedly, ten times or more. V gene TRBV12-3 or TRBV12-4 combines with J gene TRBJ2-1; TRBD1 aligns across 9 bases. The CDR3 is 15 amino acids. Trimming took 6 bases from V and 8 from J; bases not matched to a gene: 11. The CDR3 DNA reads TGTGCCAGCAGGGGGACAGGGAAAAGTGGGGATGAGCAGTTCTTC. This codes for CASRGTGKSGDEQFF.

The chain recombines TRBV28 with TRBJ2-6, with D perhaps assigned TRBD1 or TRBD2 (5 bases each). From germline, CDR1 is MDHEN and CDR2 SYDVKM. Deletions cut 6 bases from V and 3 bases from J, with 21 bases between. CDR3 length: 18 residues. DNA of the CDR3: TGTGCCAGCAGCGAGGGGACCCAATACGGGTATGGGGCCAACGTCCTGACTTTC. Its translation is CASSEGTQYGYGANVLTF.

J is TRBJ1-5 and V is TRBV7-9; 10 positions agree with TRBD1. This CDR3 has 16 residues. The junction had 5 bases not matched to a gene; V was cut back by 3 bases and J by 3 bases. Per the germline V gene, CDR1 is SEHNR and CDR2 is FQNEAQ (reference sequence). The CDR3 DNA reads TGTGCCAGCAGCTTCGGGACAGGGGTCCTCAATCAGCCCCAGCATTTT. This encodes CASSFGTGVLNQPQHF.

This clonotype was counted at least ten times. The chain recombines TRBV20-1 with TRBJ1-5; D possibly corresponds to TRBD1 (5 bases). This CDR3 has 18 amino acids. The germline V and J ends were trimmed by 3 bases and 2 bases, with 23 bases remaining between them. CDR1 is DFQATT, CDR2 SNEGSKA, per germline (reference sequence). The CDR3 DNA reads as TGCAGTGCTAGGTATGGTCTCGGGGCCCGGGAGGGCAATCAGCCCCAGCATTTT. Translated: CSARYGLGAREGNQPQHF.

Ten or more counts support this clonotype. The rearrangement joins TRBV24-1 to TRBJ2-2, with D tentatively TRBD1 or TRBD2 (7 bases each). The germline V gene has CDR1 KGHDR and CDR2 SFDVKD. The length of the CDR3 is 14 residues. The V end lost 10 bases, the J end lost 0 bases, and 11 bases lay between the germline ends. CDR3: CATSGTANTGELFF. The CDR3 nucleotides are TGTGCCACAAGCGGGACAGCGAACACCGGGGAGCTGTTTTTT.

This chain uses TRBV14 with TRBJ2-1; 13 nucleotides agree with TRBD2. Germline CDR1 reads SGHDN; CDR2 reads FVKESK. V lost 3 bases and J lost 8; bases outside the gene matches: 13. This CDR3 has 18 amino acids. The CDR3 is CASSHLLTSGRALHEQFF. The CDR3 DNA is TGTGCCAGCAGCCATCTCCTCACTAGCGGGAGGGCCTTGCATGAGCAGTTCTTC.

Only a few counts were recorded for this clonotype. The chain carries TRBV6-2 or TRBV6-3 and TRBJ2-1, with D possibly TRBD1 on 5 matching bases. Germline loops: CDR1 MNHEY, CDR2 SVGEGT. Trimming cost V 8 bases and J 0 bases, with 14 bases left between them. The CDR3 contains 15 residues. CDR3 protein: CASLKGRSSYNEQFF. The CDR3 DNA sequence: TGTGCCAGCTTGAAGGGGCGGAGCTCCTACAATGAGCAGTTCTTC.

This clonotype came up a few times. V gene TRBV7-6 combines with J gene TRBJ2-2; 8 bases map to TRBD1. This CDR3 is 16 amino acids long. The germline gives CDR1 SGHVS, CDR2 FNYEAQ. V dropped 5 bases and J dropped 1; count of bases not matched to a gene: 6. CDR3 sequence: CASSPRTGLNTGELFF. DNA for the CDR3: TGTGCCAGCAGCCCCCGGACAGGGTTGAACACCGGGGAGCTGTTTTTT.

This clonotype was found a few times. CDR3 DNA sequence: TGTGCCAGCAGTTTATTGGGACTAGAGTACTCCGAGCAGTACTTC. This sequence encodes CASSLLGLEYSEQYF. The chain couples TRBV28 to TRBJ2-7; 8 nucleotides align to TRBD2. Germline V gene sequence: CDR1 MDHEN, CDR2 SYDVKM. CDR3 length: 15 residues. Trimming cost V 1 base and J 6 bases; bases outside gene matches: 8.

The chain employs TRBV5-6 and TRBJ2-7, with TRBD2 identical over 9 bases. The germline gives CDR1 SGHDT, CDR2 YYEEEE. The trim removed 4 bases at V and 1 base at J, leaving 9 bases unmatched. This CDR3 contains 16 residues. The DNA of the CDR3 is TGTGCCAGCAGCCCATCGGCTAGCGGGAAATCCTACGAGCAGTACGTC. Amino acids: CASSPSASGKSYEQYV.

In its sample, this clonotype was seen a few times. V is TRBV15 and J is TRBJ2-1, with 8 bases fitting TRBD1. With V trimmed by 0 bases and J by 8 bases, 9 bases remained unmatched. The germline V gene encodes CDR1 LNHNV and CDR2 YYDKDF (reference sequence). The CDR3 spans 16 residues. The CDR3 loop reads CATSREGRGRPDEQFF. The CDR3, as DNA: TGTGCCACCAGCAGAGAAGGCAGGGGGCGTCCCGATGAGCAGTTCTTC.

Concerning this clonotype: It may be a read error: a sequence one base away is much more abundant. CDR3: CAGSDSGRAHEQFF. CDR3 bases: TGTGCCGGCAGTGATAGCGGGAGGGCCCATGAGCAGTTCTTC. The rearrangement uses TRBV28 and TRBJ2-1; TRBD2 agrees at 11 bases. CDR3 length: 14 residues. Germline values: CDR1 MDHEN, CDR2 SYDVKM.

This chain uses TRBV4-3 with TRBJ2-3; 8 bases are shared with TRBD1. V dropped 3 bases and J dropped 2; count of bases not matched to a gene: 13. This CDR3 region has 18 residues. In germline, CDR1 is LGHNA, CDR2 YSLEER. The CDR3 nucleotides read TGCGCCAGCAGCCAGATACCTCTCGCAGGGGGCACCACAGATACGCAGTATTTT. It specifies CASSQIPLAGGTTDTQYF.

CDR3 residues: CASSPGLAGGPYEQYV. The CDR3 DNA sequence: TGCGCCAGCAGCCCTGGACTAGCGGGAGGGCCTTACGAGCAGTACGTC. This chain uses TRBV5-1 with TRBJ2-7, with 15 positions matching TRBD2. Germline loops: CDR1 SGHRS, CDR2 YFSETQ. CDR3 length: 16 residues. V lost 4 bases and J lost 4; bases outside the gene matches: 6.

V and J are TRBV7-9 and TRBJ2-4; TRBD1 matches at 9 bases. V lost 5 bases to trimming and J lost 8 bases; unmatched junction nucleotides: 7. The germline gives CDR1 SEHNR, CDR2 FQNEAQ (reference sequence). The CDR3 is made up of 14 amino acids. The CDR3 protein is CASSDSGQGDIQYF. The CDR3 region has the DNA TGTGCCAGCAGCGATTCGGGACAGGGCGACATTCAGTACTTC.

This clonotype was picked up a small number of times. V and J are TRBV6-1 and TRBJ2-5; weak D call: TRBD2 (5 bases). The CDR3 is made up of 14 amino acids. Trimming took 3 bases from V and 5 from J, leaving 13 bases between them. Per germline, CDR1 MNHNS and CDR2 SASEGT. The chain's CDR3 is CASSEASWRETQYF. CDR3 DNA: TGTGCCAGCAGTGAGGCTAGCTGGAGGGAGACCCAGTACTTC.

This chain connects TRBV9 to TRBJ2-7; D perhaps matches TRBD1 (5 bases). V dropped 0 bases and J dropped 6 bases, with 10 bases sitting between them. CDR1 and CDR2 from the germline V gene are SGDLS and YYNGEE. This CDR3 spans 13 amino acids. CDR3 loop: CASSVGTFGEQYF. The CDR3 nucleotides read TGTGCCAGCAGCGTAGGGACATTTGGCGAGCAGTACTTC. Looking up the rest from reference TRBV9 and TRBJ2-7 gives the full variable domain: DSGVTQTPKHLITATGQRVTLRCSPRSGDLSVYWYQQSLDQGLQFLIQYYNGEERAKGNILERFSAQQFPDLHSELNLSSLELGDSALYFCASSVGTFGEQYFGPGTRLTVT.

Many counts were recorded for this clonotype. V and J are TRBV7-2 and TRBJ2-7; no definite D call. Looked up from germline, CDR1 is SGHTA and CDR2 is FQGNSA. V shed 1 base and J shed 3 bases, with 4 bases lying between them. The CDR3 has 12 amino acids. CDR3 nucleotide sequence: TGTGCCAGCAGCTTAGAGATCTACGAGCAGTACTTC. Amino acid sequence: CASSLEIYEQYF. Together with reference TRBV7-2 and TRBJ2-7, the CDR3 gives the full variable domain: GAGVSQSPSNKVTEKGKDVELRCDPISGHTALYWYRQSLGQGLEFLIYFQGNSAPDKSGLPSDRFSAERTGGSVSTLTIQRTQQEDSAVYLCASSLEIYEQYFGPGTRLTVT.

This clonotype was counted ten times or more. The V gene is TRBV5-1, the J gene TRBJ2-2; 10 bases agree with TRBD2. There are 15 residues in the CDR3. Germline V gives CDR1 SGHRS, CDR2 YFSETQ. The V segment lost 4 bases and the J segment 7 bases; nucleotides outside the gene matches: 7. The CDR3 spells CASSPTSGIGGELFF. The CDR3 DNA sequence: TGCGCCAGCAGCCCCACTAGCGGGATAGGCGGGGAGCTGTTTTTT.

This clonotype was detected ten times or more. The chain uses TRBV12-3 or TRBV12-4 and TRBJ2-5; 11 nucleotides align to TRBD2. Losses at the gene ends were 5 bases for V and 2 bases for J; bases not matched to a gene: 7. The CDR3 covers 16 residues. CDR3 coding DNA: TGTGCCAGCAGTCCGTTAGCGGGAGGGCTACAAGAGACCCAGTACTTC. Residues: CASSPLAGGLQETQYF.

This clonotype was detected many times. This chain joins TRBV5-6 and TRBJ2-7; 8 bases are shared with TRBD1. Germline assignment: CDR1 SGHDT and CDR2 YYEEEE. V lost 0 bases to trimming and J lost 5 bases; unmatched junction nucleotides: 4. The CDR3 length is 14 residues. CDR3 protein: CASSLEQGANEQYV. The CDR3 DNA reads as TGTGCCAGCAGCTTGGAGCAGGGGGCGAACGAGCAGTACGTC.

Many counts were recorded for this clonotype. This chain uses TRBV7-6 with TRBJ2-2; D remains unclear. CDR3 length equals 13 residues. Trimming shortened V by 5 bases and J by 1 base, and 5 bases separated the two germline ends. Germline V gene lookup returns CDR1 SGHVS and CDR2 FNYEAQ. CDR3 residues: CASSKMNTGELFF. The CDR3 DNA is TGTGCCAGCAGCAAGATGAACACCGGGGAGCTGTTTTTT. The complete variable domain, with remaining parts taken from reference TRBV7-6 and TRBJ2-2, reads GAGVSQSPRYKVTKRGQDVALRCDPISGHVSLYWYRQALGQGPEFLTYFNYEAQQDKSGLPNDRFSAERPEGSISTLTIQRTEQRDSAMYRCASSKMNTGELFFGEGSRLTVL.

This clonotype was seen at least ten times. The V gene is TRBV2, the J gene TRBJ2-7; 10 positions match TRBD2. Germline assignment: CDR1 SNHLY and CDR2 FYNNEI. The CDR3 length is 13 residues. V was clipped by 2 bases and J by 6 bases; unmatched bases: 1. As DNA, the CDR3 is TGTGCCAGCAGTGAACTAGCGGGAGTCGAGCAGTACGTC. Translated, it gives CASSELAGVEQYV.

The table lists this clonotype with many counts. This chain links TRBV9 with TRBJ1-6; weak D call: TRBD1 (6 bases). With 4 bases removed from V and 12 bases from J, the gap between germline ends came to 17 bases. The germline V gene has CDR1 SGDLS and CDR2 YYNGEE. CDR3 size: 14 residues. The CDR3 DNA follows: TGTGCCAGCAGCATAGGGGGGGTAATTGGACCCCTCCACTTT. Translating gives CASSIGGVIGPLHF.

In its sample, this clonotype was seen many times. This CDR3 is CASSLGTGGSTRQYV. CDR3 in DNA: TGTGCCAGCAGTTTAGGGACAGGGGGGAGCACTCGGCAGTACGTC. The chain employs TRBV27 and TRBJ2-7; 11 nucleotides line up with TRBD1. CDR3 length equals 15 residues. The V gene's germline CDR1 is MNHEY and CDR2 SMNVEV (reference sequence). V lost 2 bases and J lost 9; bases outside the gene matches: 9.